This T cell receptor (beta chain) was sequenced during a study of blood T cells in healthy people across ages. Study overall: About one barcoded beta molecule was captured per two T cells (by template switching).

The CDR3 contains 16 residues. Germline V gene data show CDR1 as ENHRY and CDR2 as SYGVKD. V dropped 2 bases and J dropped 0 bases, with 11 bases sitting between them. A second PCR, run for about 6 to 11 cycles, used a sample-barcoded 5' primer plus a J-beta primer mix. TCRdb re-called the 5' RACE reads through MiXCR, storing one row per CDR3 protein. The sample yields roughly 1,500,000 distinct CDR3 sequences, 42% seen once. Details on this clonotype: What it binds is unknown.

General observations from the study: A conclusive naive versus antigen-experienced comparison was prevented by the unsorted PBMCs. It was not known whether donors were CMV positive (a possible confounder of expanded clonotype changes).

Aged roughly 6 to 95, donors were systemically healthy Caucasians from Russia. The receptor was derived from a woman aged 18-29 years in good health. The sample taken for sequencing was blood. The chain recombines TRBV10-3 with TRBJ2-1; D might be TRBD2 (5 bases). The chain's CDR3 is CAISEGSVNSYNEQFF. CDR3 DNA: TGTGCCATCAGTGAGGGTAGCGTCAACTCCTACAATGAGCAGTTCTTC.